Listed here are 15 T cell receptor beta chains from one sample, sequenced in a study of T cell repertoires in cytomegalovirus infection. MiXCR, run by TCRdb on the reads, gives a single entry per CDR3 protein. Seen here are 200,000 to 250,000 distinct CDR3 sequences, 9% to 15% observed once, and the top ten hold under 2%. Specimen: PBMCs. These receptor sequences come from a human donor in good health (CMV status not recorded). Some clones in this sample may be carry-over from other donors' samples.

J is TRBJ1-5 and V is TRBV3-1; D unclear. This CDR3 comprises 12 residues. Germline CDR1 and CDR2: LGHDT and YNNKEL (reference sequence). V was pared by 4 bases and J by 5 bases, with 6 bases between. In DNA form, the CDR3 reads TGTGCCAGCAGCCTTGGAGATCAGCCCCAGCATTTT. This encodes CASSLGDQPQHF.

This clonotype showed up many times. V usage is TRBV6-2 or TRBV6-3 and J usage is TRBJ2-5; no reliable D call. V dropped 4 bases and J dropped 5 bases, with 5 bases sitting between them. CDR3 length: 11 amino acids. Germline values: CDR1 MNHEY, CDR2 SVGEGT. CDR3 sequence (DNA): TGTGCCAGCAGTTCGGACGAGACCCAGTACTTC. It codes for CASSSDETQYF.

There are a few counts of this clonotype. The chain is built from TRBV6-2 or TRBV6-3 and TRBJ2-2; maybe TRBD2 (6 bases). This CDR3 region has 15 residues. Germline-derived CDR1 and CDR2 are MNHEY and SVGEGT. Trimming pared 2 bases from V and 2 bases from J, leaving 9 bases between. CDR3: CASSYRAGNTGELFF. In DNA form, the CDR3 reads TGTGCCAGCAGTTACAGAGCGGGTAACACCGGGGAGCTGTTTTTT.

This clonotype was detected only a few times. This CDR3 reads CASSLPWDRSPHEYF. CDR3 bases: TGTGCCAGCAGCTTGCCGTGGGACAGAAGTCCACACGAGTACTTC. The chain employs TRBV7-9 and TRBJ2-7, with 7 bases identical to TRBD1. Germline V gene lookup returns CDR1 SEHNR and CDR2 FQNEAQ (reference sequence). The CDR3 sequence is 15 residues long. V shed 3 bases and J 11 bases; nucleotides not matched to a gene: 16.

This clonotype showed up just a few times. The V call is TRBV2, the J call TRBJ1-6; D gene uncertain. CDR3 size: 15 residues. V lost 2 bases, J lost 2 bases, and 7 bases lay in between. Per germline, CDR1 SNHLY and CDR2 FYNNEI. The CDR3 bases are TGTGCCAGCAGTGAACGGCAGACCTATAATTCACCCCTCCACTTT. It encodes CASSERQTYNSPLHF.

In regard to this clonotype: This may be a read error, as it is one base from a much larger clone. This CDR3 is missing its conserved last phenylalanine or tryptophan, likely due to a read error. V usage is TRBV28 and J usage is TRBJ2-5; the D call may be TRBD1 or TRBD2 (5 bases each). The CDR3 has 13 amino acids. The V end was cut by 7 bases, the J end by 1 base, with 10 bases between. Germline V CDR1 and CDR2: MDHEN, SYDVKM. For the CDR3, the DNA is TGTGCCAGCATTGGGGGTTCCCAAGAGACCCAGTACGTC. Translated: CASIGGSQETQYV.

In regard to this clonotype: Since a much larger clone is just one base distant, this may be a read error. The V and J genes are TRBV12-3 or TRBV12-4 and TRBJ2-2, with D hard to call. This CDR3 contains 14 residues. CDR3 sequence reads: CASRRTENTEELFF. The CDR3, as DNA: TGTGCCAGCAGACGGACCGAGAACACCGAGGAGCTGTTTTTT.

This clonotype was counted only a few times. The genes are TRBV5-4 and TRBJ2-5; D not resolved. Germline lookup yields CDR1 SGHNT and CDR2 YYREEE (reference sequence). Trimming left V 0 bases short and J 0 bases short, with 3 bases between. CDR3 length: 13 residues. The CDR3 bases are TGTGCCAGCAGCTTGGATAACCAAGAGACCCAGTACTTC. Translated: CASSLDNQETQYF.

This chain uses TRBV7-8 with TRBJ1-3, with D tentatively TRBD1 (6 bases). V lost 4 bases and J 0 bases, leaving 16 bases between the germline ends. The CDR3 covers 17 residues. Germline V gene data show CDR1 as SGHVS and CDR2 as FQNEAQ. The CDR3 here is CASSSRLQGSSGNTIYF. Written as DNA, the CDR3 is TGTGCCAGCAGCTCCAGATTACAGGGTAGCTCTGGAAACACCATATATTTT.

The chain couples TRBV5-5 to TRBJ1-5; the D is unclear. The CDR3 covers 14 residues. The V and J ends lost 2 bases and 3 bases respectively, with 9 bases between them. Germline V gene lookup returns CDR1 SGHKS and CDR2 YYEKEE (reference sequence). The CDR3 region is CASSLLNNNQPQHF. For the CDR3, the DNA is TGTGCCAGCAGCTTACTCAACAACAATCAGCCCCAGCATTTT.

Many counts were recorded for this clonotype. The rearrangement joins TRBV7-2 to TRBJ2-4; D might be TRBD1 or TRBD2, each matching 5 bases. In germline, CDR1 is SGHTA, CDR2 FQGNSA. With 5 bases removed from V and 0 bases from J, the gap between germline ends came to 11 bases. This CDR3 is built from 15 residues. CDR3 residues: CASSRDVTAKNIQYF. For the CDR3, the DNA is TGTGCCAGCAGCCGGGACGTAACAGCCAAAAACATTCAGTACTTC.

The chain links TRBV19 to TRBJ1-5; a weak D match, TRBD1 (6 bases). V lost 2 bases and J lost 5, with 10 bases in between. This CDR3 spans 14 amino acids. The germline V gene encodes CDR1 LNHDA and CDR2 SQIVND (reference sequence). The CDR3 loop is CASSIYRDDQPQHF. The DNA of the CDR3 is TGTGCCAGTAGTATATACAGGGATGATCAGCCCCAGCATTTT.

In its sample, this clonotype was seen a few times. The chain uses TRBV7-3 and TRBJ2-1; TRBD2 matches at 9 bases. Germline loops: CDR1 SGHTA, CDR2 FQGTGA. The CDR3 length is 16 residues. J gave up 0 bases and V 5 bases, and 5 bases lay outside the gene matches. The CDR3 is CASSELAGSSYNEQFF. The CDR3 nucleotides are TGTGCCAGCAGCGAACTAGCGGGCAGCTCCTACAATGAGCAGTTCTTC.

The gene calls are TRBV20-1 and TRBJ2-3; 9 bases align to TRBD2. Germline values: CDR1 DFQATT, CDR2 SNEGSKA (reference sequence). The J segment lost 4 bases and the V segment lost 1 base, leaving 12 bases of the junction unmatched. The CDR3 totals 17 residues. The CDR3 coding sequence is TGCAGTGCTAGAGTCCCGTCTTTTAGCGGGAGTGCAGATACGCAGTATTTT. Its protein is CSARVPSFSGSADTQYF.

This clonotype has ten or more counts. The CDR3 loop reads CASSLSRWGRETQYF. The DNA of the CDR3 is TGTGCCAGCAGCTTAAGCCGGTGGGGGAGGGAGACCCAGTACTTC. The genes are TRBV7-2 and TRBJ2-5; D is possibly TRBD2 (6 bases). Trimming cost V 2 bases and J 5 bases, with 15 bases left between them. Germline CDR1 and CDR2: SGHTA and FQGNSA. CDR3 length: 15 amino acids.